This T cell receptor (beta chain) derives from a study of regulatory T cells in long-lasting Graves disease. In the study overall: Graves' patients who were just diagnosed had used antithyroid drugs for under 3 months. Notes on the study in general: Because few samples were included, accuracy may have been lower.

V lost 3 bases and J lost 7, with 15 bases in between. The CDR3 has 15 amino acids. CDR1 is MNHNS and CDR2 is SASEGT in the germline V gene. Time point of the sample: newly diagnosed GD, antithyroid drugs for less than 3 months. Isolated PBMC RNA provided the starting material for the TCR library. Combining iRepertoire HTBI primers with Arm-PCR of CDR3 regions, the authors built TCR beta libraries. One entry per CDR3 protein results from TCRdb running MiXCR on the multiplex PCR reads. The data hold some 320,000 distinct CDR3 sequences, with 15% to 20% observed a single time. This clonotype was observed many times. Its specificity is not known.

This sequence originates from a female donor with Graves disease. The material sequenced was peripheral blood mononuclear cells (PBMCs), taken at new diagnosis, from a patient treated with antithyroid drugs. The chain links TRBV6-1 to TRBJ1-4; tentatively, D is TRBD1 (5 bases). CDR3 coding DNA: TGTGCCAGCAGTGAGCGACAGTCTTGGGGTGAAAAACTGTTTTTT. It is translated as CASSERQSWGEKLFF.